This entry lists 3 T cell receptor beta chains sequenced from one sample in a study of cytomegalovirus exposure and HLA in healthy donors. The data were produced by immunoSEQ multiplex PCR, yet TCRdb's version contains in-frame clones alone and is incomplete. The sample gives 100,000 to 150,000 clones, about 87% of which show up once; under 2% is in the top ten. The material sequenced was PBMCs. The receptor set was obtained from a woman between 18 and 30 years old in good health and CMV-seronegative.

The chain has TRBV5-6 and TRBJ2-3, with 8 bases lining up with TRBD2. This CDR3 region has 19 residues. J gave up 0 bases and V 0 bases, and 12 bases lay outside the gene matches. Germline V gene sequence: CDR1 SGHDT, CDR2 YYEEEE. CDR3 coding DNA: TGTGCCAGCAGCTTGGAGATCGGGGGGGCGCACATCAGCACAGATACGCAGTATTTT. Its protein product is CASSLEIGGAHISTDTQYF.

This clone was seen just once. The V and J genes are TRBV6-6 and TRBJ1-4, with TRBD1 identical over 7 bases. From germline, CDR1 is MNHNY and CDR2 SVGAGI (reference sequence). The CDR3 length is 15 residues. Trimming removed 4 bases from V and 3 bases from J; junction bases left unmatched: 5. Written as DNA, the CDR3 is TGTGCCAGCAGTTCGGACAGGCCAGCTAATGAAAAACTGTTTTTT. Amino acids: CASSSDRPANEKLFF.

The sample holds a few counts of this clone. V usage is TRBV27 and J usage is TRBJ1-2; 10 positions agree with TRBD1. Germline values: CDR1 MNHEY, CDR2 SMNVEV (reference sequence). The CDR3 runs to 19 residues. Trimming at V came to 4 bases and at J to 4 bases, leaving 18 bases not matched to a gene. Here the CDR3 DNA reads TGTGCCAGCAGTTCACAAACCGGGACAGGGGCTCCTGAAATCTATGGCTACACCTTC. This gives the protein CASSSQTGTGAPEIYGYTF.